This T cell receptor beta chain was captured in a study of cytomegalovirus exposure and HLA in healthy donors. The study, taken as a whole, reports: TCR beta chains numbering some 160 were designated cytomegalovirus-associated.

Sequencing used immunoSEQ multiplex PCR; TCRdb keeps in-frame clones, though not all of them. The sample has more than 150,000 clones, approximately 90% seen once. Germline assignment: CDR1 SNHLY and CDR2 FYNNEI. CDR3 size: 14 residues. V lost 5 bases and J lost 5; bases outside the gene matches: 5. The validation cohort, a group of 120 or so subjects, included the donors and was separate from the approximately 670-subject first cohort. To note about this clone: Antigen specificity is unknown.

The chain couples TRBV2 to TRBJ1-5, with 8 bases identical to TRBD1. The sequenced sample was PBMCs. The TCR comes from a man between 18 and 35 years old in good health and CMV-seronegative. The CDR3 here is CASSLTGGDQPQHF. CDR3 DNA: TGTGCCAGCAGTCTTACAGGGGGGGATCAGCCCCAGCATTTT.